This TCR beta chain was identified during a study of blood T cell repertoires in COVID-19. This clone appeared a single time. Some clones are missing from TCRdb's copy, which holds only in-frame ones; the method was immunoSEQ multiplex PCR. The data contain 300,000 to 400,000 clones, approximately 81% of them singletons. This CDR3 has 15 residues. V was pared by 1 base and J by 7 bases, with 3 bases of the junction left unmatched. In germline, CDR1 is MRHNA, CDR2 SNTAGT. The sequencing input was PBMCs or T cells enriched from blood (not recorded which). This TCR was sampled from a woman aged 25 to 39 who had been exposed to COVID-19. This chain links TRBV6-4 with TRBJ2-1; 11 bases match TRBD2. In nucleotides, the CDR3 is TGTGCCAGCAGTGACTTCGTAGCGGGGGGGAATGAGCAGTTCTTC. Encoded protein: CASSDFVAGGNEQFF.